This note documents a single TCR beta chain sequence. Its antigen is still unknown. Naive CD8 populations comprised CD45RO-negative cells positively selected for CCR7, excluding terminally differentiated effector memory CD45RA+ cells. Donors comprised only Caucasian adults living in Nashville, Tennessee. The CDR3 runs 14 residues. Germline trimming cut 3 bases from V and 3 bases from J; bases unmatched to any gene: 3. Germline loops: CDR1 MNHEY, CDR2 SMNVEV (reference sequence). The deep-level immunoSEQ assay was used. Original handling: Filtering differed, since immunoSEQ gave only junction sequences and no quality scores. Libraries were prepared by immunoSEQ multiplex PCR; TCRdb keeps only in-frame clonotypes and omits some of them. V and J calls and clone size are those listed in that table; D and trimming were worked out from the DNA. In the table there are approximately 740,000 clones, 85% to 95% of which are singletons.

The sample is drawn from a study of shared clonotypes between healthy human individuals. Study outcomes and limitations: Relative to clonotypes present in all four donors, those not shared had lower generation probabilities.

Sequenced material: naive CD8+ T cells sorted from blood. The chain couples TRBV27 to TRBJ2-7; 9 bases line up with TRBD1. The TCR sequence derives from a man aged 25-45 years in good health. CDR3 sequence: CASSLDRGVYEQYF. The CDR3 DNA reads as TGTGCCAGCAGTTTGGACAGGGGAGTCTACGAGCAGTACTTC.